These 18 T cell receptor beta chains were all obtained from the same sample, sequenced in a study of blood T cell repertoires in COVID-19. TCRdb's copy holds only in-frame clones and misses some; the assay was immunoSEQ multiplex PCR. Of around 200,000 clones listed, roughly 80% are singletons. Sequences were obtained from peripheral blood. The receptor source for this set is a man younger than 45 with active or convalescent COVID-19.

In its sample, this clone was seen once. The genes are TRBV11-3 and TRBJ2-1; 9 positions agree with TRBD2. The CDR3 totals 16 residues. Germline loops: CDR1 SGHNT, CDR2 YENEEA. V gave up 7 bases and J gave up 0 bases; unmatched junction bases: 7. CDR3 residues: CASIAGGGASYNEQFF. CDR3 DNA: TGTGCCAGCATCGCGGGCGGGGGGGCCTCCTACAATGAGCAGTTCTTC.

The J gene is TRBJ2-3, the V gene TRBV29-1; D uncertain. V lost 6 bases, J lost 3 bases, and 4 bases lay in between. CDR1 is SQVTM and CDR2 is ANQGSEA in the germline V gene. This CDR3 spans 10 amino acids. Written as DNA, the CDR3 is TGCAGCGTAGAGACAGATACGCAGTATTTT. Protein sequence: CSVETDTQYF.

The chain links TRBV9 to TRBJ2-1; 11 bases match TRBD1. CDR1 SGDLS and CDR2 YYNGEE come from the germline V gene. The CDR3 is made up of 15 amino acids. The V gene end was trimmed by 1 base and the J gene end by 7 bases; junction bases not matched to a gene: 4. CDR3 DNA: TGTGCCAGCAGCGTACTGGGACAGGGGGAGAATGAGCAGTTCTTC. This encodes CASSVLGQGENEQFF.

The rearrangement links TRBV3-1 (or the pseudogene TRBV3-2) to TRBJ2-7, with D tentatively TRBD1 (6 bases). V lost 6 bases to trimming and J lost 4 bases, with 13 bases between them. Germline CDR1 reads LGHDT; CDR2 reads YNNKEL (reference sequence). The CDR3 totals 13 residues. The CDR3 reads CASRQTGRYEQYF. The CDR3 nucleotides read TGTGCCAGCAGACAAACAGGGCGGTACGAGCAGTACTTC.

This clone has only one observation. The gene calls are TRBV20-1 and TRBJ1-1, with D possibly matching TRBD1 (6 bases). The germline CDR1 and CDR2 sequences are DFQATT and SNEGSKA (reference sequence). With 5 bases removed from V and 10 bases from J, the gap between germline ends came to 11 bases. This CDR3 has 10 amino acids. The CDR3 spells CSALQQGAFF. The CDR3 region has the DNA TGCAGTGCTTTACAACAGGGAGCTTTCTTT.

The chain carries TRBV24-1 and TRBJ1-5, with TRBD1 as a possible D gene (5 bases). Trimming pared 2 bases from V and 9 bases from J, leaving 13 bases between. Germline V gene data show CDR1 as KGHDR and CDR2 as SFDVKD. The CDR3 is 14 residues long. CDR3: CATSDYSRERPQHF. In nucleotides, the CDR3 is TGTGCCACCAGTGATTACAGCAGGGAAAGGCCCCAGCATTTT.

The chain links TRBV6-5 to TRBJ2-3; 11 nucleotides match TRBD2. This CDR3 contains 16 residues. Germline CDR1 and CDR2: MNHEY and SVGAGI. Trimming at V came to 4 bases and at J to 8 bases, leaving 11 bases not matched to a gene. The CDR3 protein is CASSSPTSGGKGTQYF. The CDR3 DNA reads TGTGCCAGCAGTTCACCAACTAGCGGGGGAAAGGGTACGCAGTATTTT.

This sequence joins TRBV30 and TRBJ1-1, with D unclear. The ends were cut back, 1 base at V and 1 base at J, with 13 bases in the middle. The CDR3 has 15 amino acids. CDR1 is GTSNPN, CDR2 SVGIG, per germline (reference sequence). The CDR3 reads CAWSGWRAANTEAFF. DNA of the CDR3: TGTGCCTGGAGTGGCTGGAGGGCGGCGAACACTGAAGCTTTCTTT. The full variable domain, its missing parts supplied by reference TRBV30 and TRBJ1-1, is SQTIHQWPATLVQPVGSPLSLECTVEGTSNPNLYWYRQAAGRGLQLLFYSVGIGQISSEVPQNLSASRPQDRQFILSSKKLLLSDSGFYLCAWSGWRAANTEAFFGQGTRLTVV.

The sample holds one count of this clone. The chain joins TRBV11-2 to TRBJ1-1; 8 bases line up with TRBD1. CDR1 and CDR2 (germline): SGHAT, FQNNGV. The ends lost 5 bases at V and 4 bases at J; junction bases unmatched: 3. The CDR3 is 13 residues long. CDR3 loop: CASSGQGGTEAFF. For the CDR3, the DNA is TGTGCCAGCAGCGGACAGGGAGGCACTGAAGCTTTCTTT.

The CDR3 is CASSGNRDGYTF. The CDR3 DNA follows: TGTGCCAGCAGCGGAAACAGGGACGGCTACACCTTC. This rearrangement joins TRBV9 to TRBJ1-2, with D perhaps TRBD1 (6 bases). CDR1 and CDR2 (germline): SGDLS, YYNGEE. Trimming cost V 3 bases and J 8 bases, with 11 bases left between them. The CDR3 runs 12 residues.

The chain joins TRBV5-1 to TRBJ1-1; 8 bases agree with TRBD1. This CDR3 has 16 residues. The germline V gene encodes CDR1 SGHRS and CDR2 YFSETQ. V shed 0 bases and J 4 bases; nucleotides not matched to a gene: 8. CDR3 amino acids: CASSLGDGTGGTEAFF. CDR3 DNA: TGCGCCAGCAGCTTGGGGGATGGCACAGGGGGCACTGAAGCTTTCTTT.

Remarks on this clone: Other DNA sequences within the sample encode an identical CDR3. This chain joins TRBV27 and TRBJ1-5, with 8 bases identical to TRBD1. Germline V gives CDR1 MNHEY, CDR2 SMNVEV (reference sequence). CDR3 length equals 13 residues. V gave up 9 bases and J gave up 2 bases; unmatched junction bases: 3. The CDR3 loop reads CASGQGGNQPQHF. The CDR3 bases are TGTGCCAGTGGACAGGGCGGCAATCAGCCCCAGCATTTT.

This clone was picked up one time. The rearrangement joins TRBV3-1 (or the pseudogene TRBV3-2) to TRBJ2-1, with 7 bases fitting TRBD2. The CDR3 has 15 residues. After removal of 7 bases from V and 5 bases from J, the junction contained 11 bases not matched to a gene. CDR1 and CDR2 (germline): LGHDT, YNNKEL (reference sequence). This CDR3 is CASIRASGVDNEQFF. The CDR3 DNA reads TGTGCCAGCATCAGAGCCAGCGGGGTAGACAATGAGCAGTTCTTC.

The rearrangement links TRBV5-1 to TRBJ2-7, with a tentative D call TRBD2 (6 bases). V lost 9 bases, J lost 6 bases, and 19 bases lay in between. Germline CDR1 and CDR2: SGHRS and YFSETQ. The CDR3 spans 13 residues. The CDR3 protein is CATRKVEGLEQYF. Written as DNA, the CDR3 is TGCGCCACCCGAAAAGTGGAGGGCCTCGAGCAGTACTTC.

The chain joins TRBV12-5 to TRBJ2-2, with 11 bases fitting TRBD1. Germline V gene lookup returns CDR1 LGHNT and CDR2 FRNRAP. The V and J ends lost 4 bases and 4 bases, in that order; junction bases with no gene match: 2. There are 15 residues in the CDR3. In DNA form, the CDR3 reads TGTGCTAGTGGTTGGGGGACAGGGGGCACCGGGGAGCTGTTTTTT. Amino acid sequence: CASGWGTGGTGELFF.

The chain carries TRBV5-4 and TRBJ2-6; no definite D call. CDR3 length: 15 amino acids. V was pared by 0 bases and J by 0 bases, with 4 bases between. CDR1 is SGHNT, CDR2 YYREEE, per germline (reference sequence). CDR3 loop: CASSLDSSGANVLTF. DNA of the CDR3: TGTGCCAGCAGCTTGGACAGCTCTGGGGCCAACGTCCTGACTTTC.

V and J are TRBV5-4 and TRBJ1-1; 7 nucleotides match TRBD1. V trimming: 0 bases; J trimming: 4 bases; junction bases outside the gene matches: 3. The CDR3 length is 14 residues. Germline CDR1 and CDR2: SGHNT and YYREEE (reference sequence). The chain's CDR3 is CASSLEAGGTEAFF. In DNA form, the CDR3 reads TGTGCCAGCAGCTTGGAAGCAGGGGGCACTGAAGCTTTCTTT.

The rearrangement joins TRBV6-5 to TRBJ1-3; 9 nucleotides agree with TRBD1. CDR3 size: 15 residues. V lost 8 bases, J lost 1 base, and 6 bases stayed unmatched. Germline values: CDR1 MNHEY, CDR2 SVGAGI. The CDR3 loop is CASGRDRASGNTIYF. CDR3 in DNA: TGTGCCAGCGGGCGGGACAGGGCTTCTGGAAACACCATATATTTT.